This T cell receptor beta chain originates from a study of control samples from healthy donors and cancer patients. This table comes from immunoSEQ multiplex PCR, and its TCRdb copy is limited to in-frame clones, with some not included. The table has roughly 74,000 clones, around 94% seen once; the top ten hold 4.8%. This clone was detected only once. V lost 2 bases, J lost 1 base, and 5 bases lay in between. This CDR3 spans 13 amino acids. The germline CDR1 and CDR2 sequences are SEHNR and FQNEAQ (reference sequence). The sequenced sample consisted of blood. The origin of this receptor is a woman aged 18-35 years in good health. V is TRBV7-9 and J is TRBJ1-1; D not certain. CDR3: CASSLSQNTEAFF. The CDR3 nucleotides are TGTGCCAGCAGCTTAAGTCAGAACACTGAAGCTTTCTTT.